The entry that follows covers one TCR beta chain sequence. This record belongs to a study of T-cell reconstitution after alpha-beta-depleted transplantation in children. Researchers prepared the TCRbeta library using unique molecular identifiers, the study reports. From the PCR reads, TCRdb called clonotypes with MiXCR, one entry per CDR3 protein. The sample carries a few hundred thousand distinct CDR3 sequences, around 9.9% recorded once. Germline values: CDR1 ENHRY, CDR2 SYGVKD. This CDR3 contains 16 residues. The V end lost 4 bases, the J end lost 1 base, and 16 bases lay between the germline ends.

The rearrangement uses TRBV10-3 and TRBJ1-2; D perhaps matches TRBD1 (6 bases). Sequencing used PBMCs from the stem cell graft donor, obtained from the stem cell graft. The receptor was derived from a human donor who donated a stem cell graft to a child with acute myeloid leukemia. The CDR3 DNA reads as TGTGCCATCAGTGCTTCGGGGGCGAACTTTAACTATGGCTACACCTTC. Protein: CAISASGANFNYGYTF.